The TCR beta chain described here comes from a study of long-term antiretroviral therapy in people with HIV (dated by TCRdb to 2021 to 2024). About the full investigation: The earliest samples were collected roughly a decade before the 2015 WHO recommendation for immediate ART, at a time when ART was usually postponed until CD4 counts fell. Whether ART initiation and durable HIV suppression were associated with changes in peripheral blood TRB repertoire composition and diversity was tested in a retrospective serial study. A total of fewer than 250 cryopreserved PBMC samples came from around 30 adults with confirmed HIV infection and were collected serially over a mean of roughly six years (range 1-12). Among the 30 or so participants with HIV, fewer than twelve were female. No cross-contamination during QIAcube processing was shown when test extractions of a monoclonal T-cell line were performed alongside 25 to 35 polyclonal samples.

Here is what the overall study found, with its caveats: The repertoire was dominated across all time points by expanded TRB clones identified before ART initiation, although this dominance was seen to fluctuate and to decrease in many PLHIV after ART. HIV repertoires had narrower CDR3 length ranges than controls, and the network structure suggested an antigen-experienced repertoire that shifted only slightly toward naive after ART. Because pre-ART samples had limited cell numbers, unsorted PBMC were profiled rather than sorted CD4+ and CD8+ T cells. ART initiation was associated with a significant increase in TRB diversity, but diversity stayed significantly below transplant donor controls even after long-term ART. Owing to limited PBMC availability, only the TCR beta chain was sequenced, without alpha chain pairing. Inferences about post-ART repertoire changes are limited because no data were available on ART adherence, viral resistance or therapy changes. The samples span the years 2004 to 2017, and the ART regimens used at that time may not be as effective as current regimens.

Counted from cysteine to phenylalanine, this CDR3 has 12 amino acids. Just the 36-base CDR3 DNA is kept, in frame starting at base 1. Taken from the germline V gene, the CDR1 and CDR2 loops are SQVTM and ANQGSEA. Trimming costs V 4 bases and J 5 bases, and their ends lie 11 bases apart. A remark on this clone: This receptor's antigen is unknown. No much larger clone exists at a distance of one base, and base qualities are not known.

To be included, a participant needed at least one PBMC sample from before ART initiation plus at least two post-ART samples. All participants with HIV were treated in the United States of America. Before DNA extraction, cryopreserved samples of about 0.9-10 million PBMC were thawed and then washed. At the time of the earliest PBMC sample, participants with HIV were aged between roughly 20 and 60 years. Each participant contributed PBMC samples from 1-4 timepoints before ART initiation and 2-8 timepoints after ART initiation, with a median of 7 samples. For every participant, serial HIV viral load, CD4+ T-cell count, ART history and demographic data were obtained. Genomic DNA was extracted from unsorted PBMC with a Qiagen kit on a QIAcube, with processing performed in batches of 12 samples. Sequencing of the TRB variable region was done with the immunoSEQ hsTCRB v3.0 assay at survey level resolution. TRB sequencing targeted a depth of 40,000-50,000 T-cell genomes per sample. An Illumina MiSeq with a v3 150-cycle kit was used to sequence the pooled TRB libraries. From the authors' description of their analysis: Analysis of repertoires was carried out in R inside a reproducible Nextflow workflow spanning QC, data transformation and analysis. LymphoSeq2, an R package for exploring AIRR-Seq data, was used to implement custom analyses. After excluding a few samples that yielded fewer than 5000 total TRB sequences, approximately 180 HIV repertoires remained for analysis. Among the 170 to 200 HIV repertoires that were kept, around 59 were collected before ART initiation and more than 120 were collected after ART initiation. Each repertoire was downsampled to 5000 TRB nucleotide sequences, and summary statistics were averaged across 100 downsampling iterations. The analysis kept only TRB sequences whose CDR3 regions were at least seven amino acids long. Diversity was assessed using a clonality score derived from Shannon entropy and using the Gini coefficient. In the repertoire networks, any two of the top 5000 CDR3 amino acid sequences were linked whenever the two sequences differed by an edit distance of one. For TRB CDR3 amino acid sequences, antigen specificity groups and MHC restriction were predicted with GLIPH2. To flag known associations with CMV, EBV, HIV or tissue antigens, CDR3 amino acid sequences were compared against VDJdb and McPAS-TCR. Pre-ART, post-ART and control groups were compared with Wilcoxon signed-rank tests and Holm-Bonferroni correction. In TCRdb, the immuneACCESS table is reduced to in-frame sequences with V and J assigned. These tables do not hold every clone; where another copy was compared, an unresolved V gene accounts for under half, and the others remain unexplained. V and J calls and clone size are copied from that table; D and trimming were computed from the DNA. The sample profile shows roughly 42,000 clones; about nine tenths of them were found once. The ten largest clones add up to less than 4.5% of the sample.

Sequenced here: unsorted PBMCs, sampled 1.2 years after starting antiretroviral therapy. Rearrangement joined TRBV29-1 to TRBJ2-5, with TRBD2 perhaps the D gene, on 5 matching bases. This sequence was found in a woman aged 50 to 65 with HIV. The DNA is TGCAGCGTTGGAGGGTTGGAGGAGACCCAGTACTTC. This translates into CSVGGLEETQYF.